This T cell receptor beta chain was recorded in a study of T cell repertoires in cytomegalovirus infection. Study in general: HLA-C-restricted CMV epitopes, recently identified, and well-studied HLA-B-restricted ones were used by the study.

Comments on this clonotype: Its antigen is unknown.

The CDR3 loop spans 16 amino acids. The germline gives CDR1 SGHKS, CDR2 YYEKEE (reference sequence). V lost 4 bases and J lost 5; bases outside the gene matches: 9. In TCRdb, the reads were re-called with MiXCR into one record per CDR3 protein. The sample lists 450,000 to 650,000 distinct CDR3 sequences; over 35% were seen once. The sample here was cultured PBMCs, taken from culture after CMV antigen stimulation. This clonotype was obtained from a human donor in good health (CMV status not recorded). Some clones in this sample may be carry-over from other donors' samples. This rearrangement joins TRBV5-5 to TRBJ2-5; 12 positions agree with TRBD2. DNA for the CDR3: TGTGCCAGCAGCCCCGGACTAGCGGGGTTGGGGGAGACCCAGTACTTC. It codes for CASSPGLAGLGETQYF.